This T cell receptor (beta chain) was captured in a study of T cell repertoires in cytomegalovirus infection. Turning to the study itself: Matching HLA type and CMV infection were both indicated by public TCR beta signatures. Study-wide points: Summed frequency of public TCR beta families distinguished CMV carriers with the relevant HLA. Within the response measured ex vivo, HLA-C-restricted CMV-specific TCR beta clonotypes were dominant.

With respect to this clonotype: Its antigen is unknown.

Each CDR3 protein gets one entry after TCRdb re-called the reads with MiXCR. The sample shows around 490,000 distinct CDR3 sequences, roughly 29% of them seen only once. CDR1 and CDR2 (germline): ENHRY, SYGVKD. The CDR3 length is 13 residues. V gave up 6 bases and J gave up 0 bases, with 8 bases separating them. The V and J genes are TRBV10-3 and TRBJ1-1; possible D gene TRBD1, 6 bases. Sequenced input: PBMCs. This TCR was sampled from a human donor in good health (CMV status not recorded). Some clones in this sample may be carry-over from other donors' samples. The CDR3 bases are TGTGCCATCAGCGCAGGGGTGAACACTGAAGCTTTCTTT. Its translation: CAISAGVNTEAFF.